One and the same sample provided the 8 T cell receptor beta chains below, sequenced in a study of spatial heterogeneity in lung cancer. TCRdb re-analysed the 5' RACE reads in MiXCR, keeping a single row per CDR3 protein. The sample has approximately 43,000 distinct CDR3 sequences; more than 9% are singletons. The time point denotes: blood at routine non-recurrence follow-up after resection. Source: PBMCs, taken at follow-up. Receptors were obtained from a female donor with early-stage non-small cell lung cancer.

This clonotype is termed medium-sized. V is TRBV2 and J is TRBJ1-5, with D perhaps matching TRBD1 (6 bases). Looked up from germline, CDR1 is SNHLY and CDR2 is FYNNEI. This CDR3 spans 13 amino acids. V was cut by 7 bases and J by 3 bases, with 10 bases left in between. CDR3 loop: CASKRDNNQPQHF. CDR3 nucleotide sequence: TGTGCCAGCAAGAGGGACAACAATCAGCCCCAGCATTTT.

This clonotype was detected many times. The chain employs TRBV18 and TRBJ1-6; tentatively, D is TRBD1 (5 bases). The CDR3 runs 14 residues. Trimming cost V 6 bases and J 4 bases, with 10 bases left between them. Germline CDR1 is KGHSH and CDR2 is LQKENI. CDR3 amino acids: CASSLTEYNSPLHF. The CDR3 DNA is TGTGCCAGCTCTTTGACAGAATATAATTCACCCCTCCACTTT.

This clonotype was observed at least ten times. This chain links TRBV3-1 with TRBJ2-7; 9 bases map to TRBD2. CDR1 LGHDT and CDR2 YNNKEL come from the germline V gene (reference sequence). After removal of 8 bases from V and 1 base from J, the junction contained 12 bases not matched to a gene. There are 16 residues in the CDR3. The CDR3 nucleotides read TGTGCCAGCCTACCGGATTTTGCGGGGGGGTCCTACGAGCAGTACTTC. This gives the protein CASLPDFAGGSYEQYF.

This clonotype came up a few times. CDR3 protein: CASSLAFGRRMNTEAFF. In DNA form, the CDR3 reads TGCGCCAGCAGCTTGGCCTTTGGTCGACGGATGAACACTGAAGCTTTCTTT. V usage is TRBV5-1 and J usage is TRBJ1-1; no reliable D call. V shed 0 bases and J shed 0 bases, with 15 bases lying between them. Germline loops: CDR1 SGHRS, CDR2 YFSETQ. This CDR3 spans 17 amino acids.

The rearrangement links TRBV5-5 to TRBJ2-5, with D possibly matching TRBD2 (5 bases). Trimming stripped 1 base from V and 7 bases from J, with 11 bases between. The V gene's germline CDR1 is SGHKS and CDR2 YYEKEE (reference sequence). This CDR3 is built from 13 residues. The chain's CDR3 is CASSLLGSGTQYF. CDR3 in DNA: TGTGCCAGCAGCTTGTTGGGGAGCGGGACCCAGTACTTC.

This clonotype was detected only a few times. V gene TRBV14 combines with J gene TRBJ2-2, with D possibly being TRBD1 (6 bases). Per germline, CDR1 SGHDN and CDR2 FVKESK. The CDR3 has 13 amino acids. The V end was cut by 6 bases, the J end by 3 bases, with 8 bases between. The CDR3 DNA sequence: TGTGCCAGCAGGGACAGTTACACCGGGGAGCTGTTTTTT. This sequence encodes CASRDSYTGELFF. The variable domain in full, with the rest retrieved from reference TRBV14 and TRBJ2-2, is EAGVTQFPSHSVIEKGQTVTLRCDPISGHDNLYWYRRVMGKEIKFLLHFVKESKQDESGMPNNRFLAERTGGTYSTLKVQPAELEDSGVYFCASRDSYTGELFFGEGSRLTVL.

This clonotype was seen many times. DNA for the CDR3: TGTGCCAGCTCACCACCACAGTCTACTGGCCCCTACAATGAGCAGTTCTTC. This sequence encodes CASSPPQSTGPYNEQFF. The chain joins TRBV18 to TRBJ2-1, with D hard to call. Germline CDR1 reads KGHSH; CDR2 reads LQKENI. The V and J ends lost 0 bases and 2 bases respectively, with 14 bases between them. This CDR3 is 17 amino acids long.

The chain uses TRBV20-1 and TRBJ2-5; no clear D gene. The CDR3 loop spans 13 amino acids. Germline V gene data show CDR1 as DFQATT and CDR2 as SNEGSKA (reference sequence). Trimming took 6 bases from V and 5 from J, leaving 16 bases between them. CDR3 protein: CSARTPPGETQYF. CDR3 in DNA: TGCAGTGCCCGAACCCCCCCCGGGGAGACCCAGTACTTC.